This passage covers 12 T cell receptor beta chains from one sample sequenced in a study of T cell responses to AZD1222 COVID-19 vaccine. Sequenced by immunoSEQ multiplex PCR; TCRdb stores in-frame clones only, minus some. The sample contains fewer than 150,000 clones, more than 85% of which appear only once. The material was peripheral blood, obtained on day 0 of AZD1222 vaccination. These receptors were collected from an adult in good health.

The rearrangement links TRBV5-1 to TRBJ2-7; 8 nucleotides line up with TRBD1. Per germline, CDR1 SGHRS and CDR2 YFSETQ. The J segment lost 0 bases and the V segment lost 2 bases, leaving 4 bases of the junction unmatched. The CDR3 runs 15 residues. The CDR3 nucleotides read TGCGCCAGCAGCTTTACAGGGGGTATCTCCTACGAGCAGTACTTC. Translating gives CASSFTGGISYEQYF.

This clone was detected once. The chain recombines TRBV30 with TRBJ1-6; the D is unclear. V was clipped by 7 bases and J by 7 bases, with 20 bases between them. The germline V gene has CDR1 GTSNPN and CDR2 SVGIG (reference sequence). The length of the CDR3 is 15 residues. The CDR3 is CAFLRHGIPNSPLHF. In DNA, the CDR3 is TGTGCCTTCCTTCGACACGGGATACCGAATTCACCCCTCCACTTT.

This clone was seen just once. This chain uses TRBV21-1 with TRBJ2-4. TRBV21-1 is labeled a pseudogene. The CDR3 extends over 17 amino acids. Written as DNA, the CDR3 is TGTGCCAGCAGCAAAGAGTCGGCACCTGTAGCCAAAAACATTCAGTACTTC. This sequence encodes CASSKESAPVAKNIQYF.

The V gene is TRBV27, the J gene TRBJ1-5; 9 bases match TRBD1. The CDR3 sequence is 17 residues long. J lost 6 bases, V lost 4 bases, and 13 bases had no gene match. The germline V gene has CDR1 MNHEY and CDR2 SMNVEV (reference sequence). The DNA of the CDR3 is TGTGCCAGCAGTTCCGCCCTGGGACAGGGCCCAAGTCAGCCCCAGCATTTT. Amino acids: CASSSALGQGPSQPQHF.

CDR3 amino acids: CASSGTGYQPQHF. The CDR3 DNA sequence: TGCGCCAGCTCCGGGACAGGGTATCAGCCCCAGCATTTT. J is TRBJ1-5 and V is TRBV10-2, with 9 bases lining up with TRBD1. In germline, CDR1 is WSHSY, CDR2 SAAADI. J was trimmed by 5 bases and V by 8 bases; bases with no gene match: 4. The CDR3 loop spans 13 amino acids.

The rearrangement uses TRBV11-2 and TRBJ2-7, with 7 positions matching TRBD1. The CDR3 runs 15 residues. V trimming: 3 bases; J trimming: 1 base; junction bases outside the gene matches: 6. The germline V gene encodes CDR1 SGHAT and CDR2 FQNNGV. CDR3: CASSLGQPGSYEQYF. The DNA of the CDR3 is TGTGCCAGCAGCTTGGGACAGCCAGGTTCCTACGAGCAGTACTTC.

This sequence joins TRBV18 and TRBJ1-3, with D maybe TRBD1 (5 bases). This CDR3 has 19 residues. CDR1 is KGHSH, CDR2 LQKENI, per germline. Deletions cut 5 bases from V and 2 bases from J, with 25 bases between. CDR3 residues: CASSAAGTSPINAGNTIYF. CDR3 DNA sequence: TGTGCCAGCTCAGCAGCCGGGACCTCCCCAATCAACGCTGGAAACACCATATATTTT. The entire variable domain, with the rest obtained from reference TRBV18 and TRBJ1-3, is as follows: NAGVMQNPRHLVRRRGQEARLRCSPMKGHSHVYWYRQLPEEGLKFMVYLQKENIIDESGMPKERFSAEFPKEGPSILRIQQVVRGDSAAYFCASSAAGTSPINAGNTIYFGEGSWLTVV.

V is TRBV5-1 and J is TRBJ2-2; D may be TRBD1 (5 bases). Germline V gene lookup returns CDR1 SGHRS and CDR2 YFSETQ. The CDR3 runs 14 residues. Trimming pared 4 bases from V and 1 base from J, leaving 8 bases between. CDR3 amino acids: CASSLGQNTGELFF. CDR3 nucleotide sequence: TGCGCCAGCAGCCTAGGACAGAACACCGGGGAGCTGTTTTTT.

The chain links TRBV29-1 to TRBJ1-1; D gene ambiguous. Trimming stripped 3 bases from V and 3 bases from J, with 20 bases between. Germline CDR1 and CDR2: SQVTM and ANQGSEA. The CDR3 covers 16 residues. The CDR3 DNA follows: TGCAGCGTTGATGTCCGACAAGAACAGAGAGACACTGAAGCTTTCTTT. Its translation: CSVDVRQEQRDTEAFF.

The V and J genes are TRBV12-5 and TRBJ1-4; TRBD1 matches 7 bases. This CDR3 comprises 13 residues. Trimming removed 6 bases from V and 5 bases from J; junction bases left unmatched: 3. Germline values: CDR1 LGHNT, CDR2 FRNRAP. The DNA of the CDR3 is TGTGCTAGTGGCACGGGACAGAATGAAAAACTGTTTTTT. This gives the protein CASGTGQNEKLFF.

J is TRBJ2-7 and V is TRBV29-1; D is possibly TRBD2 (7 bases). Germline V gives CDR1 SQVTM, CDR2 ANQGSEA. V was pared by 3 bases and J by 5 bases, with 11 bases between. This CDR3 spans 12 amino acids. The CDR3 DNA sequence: TGCAGCGTTGATACGGGGGGCGACGAGCAGTACTTC. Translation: CSVDTGGDEQYF.

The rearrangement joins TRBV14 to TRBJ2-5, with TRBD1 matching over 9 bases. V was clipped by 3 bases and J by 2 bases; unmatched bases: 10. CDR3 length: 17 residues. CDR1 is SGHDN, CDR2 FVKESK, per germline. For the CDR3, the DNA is TGTGCCAGCAGCCAGGCGCGTTCGGGGACAGGGCAAGAGACCCAGTACTTC. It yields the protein CASSQARSGTGQETQYF.